This TCR beta chain appears in the sequencing data of a study of T cell changes during pregnancy in multiple sclerosis. CDR3 length equals 16 residues. Germline CDR1 MNHEY, CDR2 SMNVEV (reference sequence). V lost 6 bases to trimming and J lost 7 bases; unmatched junction nucleotides: 16. TCRdb's table, derived via immunoSEQ multiplex PCR, lists solely in-frame clones and lacks some. The sample lists about 64,000 clones, 90% seen once, with roughly 2.2% in the top ten. The sequencing here drew on peripheral blood, taken in the second trimester of pregnancy. V and J are TRBV27 and TRBJ1-2, with TRBD1 matching 8 bases. This receptor was obtained from a female donor in good health, enrolled as a control in a pregnancy study. The CDR3 loop reads CASSLESIRQGTGYTF. CDR3 bases: TGTGCCAGCAGCCTAGAATCCATACGACAGGGGACTGGCTACACCTTC.